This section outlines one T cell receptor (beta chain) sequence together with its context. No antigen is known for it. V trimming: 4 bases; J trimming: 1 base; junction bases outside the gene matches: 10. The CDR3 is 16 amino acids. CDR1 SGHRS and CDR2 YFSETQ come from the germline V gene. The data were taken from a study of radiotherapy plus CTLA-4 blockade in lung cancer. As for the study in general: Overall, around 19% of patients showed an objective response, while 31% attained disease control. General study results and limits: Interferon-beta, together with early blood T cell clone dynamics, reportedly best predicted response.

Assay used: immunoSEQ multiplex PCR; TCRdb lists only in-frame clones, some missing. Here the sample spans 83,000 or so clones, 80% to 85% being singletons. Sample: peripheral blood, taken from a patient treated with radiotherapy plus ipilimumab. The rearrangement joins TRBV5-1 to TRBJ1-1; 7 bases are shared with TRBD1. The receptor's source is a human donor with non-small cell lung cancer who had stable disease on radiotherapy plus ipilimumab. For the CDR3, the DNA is TGCGCCAGCAGCCCCGCCACAGGGGTGGAGAACACTGAAGCTTTCTTT. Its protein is CASSPATGVENTEAFF.